This is a list of T cell receptor beta chains from one sample in a study of T cell repertoires in cytomegalovirus infection. These receptors are not linked to any known antigen. One entry per CDR3 protein, called by TCRdb with MiXCR from the reads. Altogether 900,000 to 950,000 distinct CDR3 sequences are present, approximately 31% being singletons, with the ten largest covering under 15%. Sample: cultured CD8+ T cells from PBMCs, taken from culture after CMV antigen stimulation. All receptors derive from a human donor in good health (CMV status not recorded). Some clones in this sample may be carry-over from other donors' samples. The CDR3 runs from the conserved cysteine through the conserved F or W. A D gene is named only where the DNA matches it firmly. Clone size, where shown, is once, few, many, or a class for clones that have expanded.

D,length,J,V,size,CDR3,DNA
TRBD2,19,TRBJ2-3,TRBV7-8,many,CASSPEALAGGRSTDTQYF,TGTGCCAGCAGCCCGGAGGCACTAGCGGGGGGAAGAAGCACAGATACGCAGTATTTT
.,16,TRBJ1-4,TRBV6-6,.,CASSYSGTAYNEKLFF,TGTGCCAGCAGTTACAGTGGCACAGCTTATAATGAAAAACTGTTTTTT
.,14,TRBJ2-5,TRBV7-3,.,CASSSGWGSETQYF,TGTGCCAGCAGCTCGGGGTGGGGGTCGGAGACCCAGTACTTC
.,12,TRBJ1-2,TRBV4-1,.,CASSQEYNGYTF,TGCGCCAGCAGCCAAGAGTATAATGGCTACACCTTC
.,16,TRBJ1-2,TRBV27,.,CASSSSSEGANYGYTF,TGTGCCAGCAGTTCTTCCTCGGAGGGCGCTAACTATGGCTACACCTTC
TRBD1,16,TRBJ1-1,TRBV11-2,few,CASSPWGDRESTEAFF,TGTGCCAGCAGCCCATGGGGGGACAGGGAAAGCACTGAAGCTTTCTTT
.,12,TRBJ2-7,TRBV2,.,CASRAGWYEQYF,TGTGCCAGCAGAGCAGGCTGGTACGAGCAGTACTTC
.,14,TRBJ2-3,TRBV4-1,.,CASSSSLPPDTQYF,TGTGCCAGCAGCTCCAGCCTGCCCCCAGATACGCAGTATTTT
TRBD2,15,TRBJ2-2,TRBV27,.,CASSIRGGGTGELFF,TGTGCCAGCAGTATCCGCGGGGGGGGCACCGGGGAGCTGTTTTTT
.,15,TRBJ2-2,TRBV5-5,.,CASTHRRDGTGELFF,TGTGCCAGCACCCACAGGCGGGATGGGACCGGGGAGCTGTTTTTT
TRBD1,17,TRBJ2-1,TRBV19,few,CASSGLSGGFSYNEQFF,TGTGCCAGTAGTGGGTTATCAGGGGGTTTCTCCTACAATGAGCAGTTCTTC
.,17,TRBJ1-4,TRBV12-3/TRBV12-4,many,CASSRIPRGLTNEKLFF,TGTGCCAGCAGTCGCATCCCCCGGGGACTGACTAATGAAAAACTGTTTTTT
.,14,TRBJ2-1,TRBV2,many,CASKGTSSYNEQFF,TGTGCCAGCAAGGGGACAAGCTCCTACAATGAGCAGTTCTTC
.,18,TRBJ2-3,TRBV6-5,.,CASSFRDGTIYSTDTQYF,TGTGCCAGCAGTTTCCGGGACGGGACCATTTATAGCACAGATACGCAGTATTTT
TRBD2,14,TRBJ2-1,TRBV12-5,few,CASGLGGGANEQFF,TGTGCTAGTGGTTTGGGCGGGGGGGCCAATGAGCAGTTCTTC
TRBD1,14,TRBJ1-5,TRBV27,many,CASSYRQGGQPQHF,TGTGCCAGCAGTTACAGACAGGGCGGGCAGCCCCAGCATTTT
.,16,TRBJ2-7,TRBV6-2/TRBV6-3,.,CASSYSQAAGHYEQYF,TGTGCCAGCAGTTACTCACAGGCTGCAGGCCACTACGAGCAGTACTTC
.,12,TRBJ2-7,TRBV29-1,once,CSVKDSAYEQYF,TGCAGCGTTAAGGACAGCGCCTACGAGCAGTACTTC
TRBD1,14,TRBJ2-5,TRBV10-3,many,CAIRGTGSYETQYF,TGTGCCATCAGGGGGACAGGGAGCTATGAGACCCAGTACTTC
.,14,TRBJ2-2,TRBV4-1,.,CASSQVVGTGELFF,TGCGCCAGCAGCCAAGTTGTGGGAACCGGGGAGCTGTTTTTT
.,14,TRBJ1-2,TRBV19,few,CASSPRQPLYGYTF,TGTGCCAGTAGTCCCCGACAGCCACTCTATGGCTACACCTTC